The source of this TCR beta chain is a study of early stage breast cancer tumors (dated by TCRdb to about 2017). Regarding the complete study: Of the roughly 17 invasive breast tumors, twelve were found to be estrogen receptor-positive, progesterone receptor-positive and HER2-negative. Of the approximately twelve ER+/PR+/HER2- tumors, eight were classified as invasive ductal carcinomas and four as invasive lobular carcinomas. On average, each sample got roughly 9.7-fold read coverage. A total of 2,651,842 templates, representing 1,097,674 unique clonotypes, were detected across all samples.

Each sample was amplified as two independent genomic DNA replicates: around 0.47 ug for blood and roughly 1.4 ug for tumor or normal breast. Following the manufacturer's instructions, the ImmunoSeq Intro kit was used to carry out TCRB sequencing on genomic DNA. The multiplex PCR ran for 30 to 40 cycles using proprietary primers and spike-in control sequences for absolute quantification. Single-end 150-bp reads were used to sequence an 87-bp fragment covering the CDR3 and the flanking V and J genes. Each lane of an Illumina MiSeq running version 3.0 chemistry carried seven multiplexed samples, with two replicates apiece. In the paper's pipeline: Raw data were processed by the vendor's proprietary pipeline, with both replicates merged into one result per sample. A clonotype was defined as productive rearrangements that share the same V-gene family, CDR3 amino acid sequence and J-gene segment. Clonality was calculated as 1 minus the normalized Shannon entropy (Pielou evenness) of TCRB abundances. T cell density was estimated by dividing total templates by the number of input cells inferred from the DNA input amount. Recon with default parameters was used to estimate total repertoire diversity and clonality. A clonotype counted as tumor-enriched if its abundance in tumor exceeded 0.1% and was at least 32-fold higher than its abundance in normal breast. TCRdb carries this immuneACCESS record with in-frame sequences only. Its versions omit some clonotypes, under half of them owing to an unresolved V gene in the studies checked, with the rest unexplained. That table supplies the V and J calls and clone size; D and trimming were determined from the DNA. For this sample the table gives about 63,000 clones, of which over 60% were detected only once. Around 3.2% of the sample is taken by the ten largest.

The study profiled bulk TCR beta-chain repertoires in matched peripheral blood, tumor and adjacent normal breast tissue taken from some 17 patients with early-stage breast cancer. Before surgery, about 5-10 mL of whole blood was collected into EDTA tubes and then processed within 2 hours. Peripheral blood mononuclear cells were isolated by Ficoll-Paque centrifugation in SepMate-50 tubes. PBMCs were cryopreserved in about 90% FBS with about 10% DMSO in aliquots of about 1.7 to 4 million cells and stored in liquid nitrogen. Genomic DNA was extracted with the Qiagen AllPrep DNA/RNA Mini kit. Comments on this clone: Which antigen it targets is not known. Base qualities are not provided; no much larger clone lies one nucleotide away.

CDR1 LNHDA and CDR2 SQIVND were looked up in the germline V gene (reference sequence). Reading from cysteine to phenylalanine, the CDR3 counts 15 amino acids. Only the CDR3 part of the read is kept: 45 bases, read in frame from the first base. Trimming leaves V shorter by 6 bases and J shorter by 0 bases, with the junction holding 5 bases beyond the gene matches. Broad study findings and their caveats: Compared with adjacent normal breast tissue, tumors had around 2.5-fold higher T cell density and higher clonality. The small cohort size prevented analysis by tumor subtype. Enriched TCRB sequences shared across patients were mostly commonly generated sequences, unlikely to play an important role in the tumor microenvironment. Sequencing bulk genomic DNA from unsorted cells could not capture chain pairing or functional markers like CD4, CD8 and FOXP3. Repertoires from blood resembled normal breast more closely than tumor, and using blood as a reference for each tissue separated tumor from normal in about 90% of the 16 patients.

The receptor comes from a person aged 25-39 years with breast cancer. The rearrangement combines TRBV19 with TRBJ1-5; 7 central nucleotides agree with TRBD1. Sequencing input: blood. Here is the DNA: TGTGCCAGTAGGGAGGGGGCAGGTAGCAATCAGCCCCAGCATTTT. Translated, this gives CASREGAGSNQPQHF.